The T cell receptor (beta chain) under discussion was sequenced for a study of blood T cell repertoires in COVID-19. In Cohort 3, a recovered donor had either two negative PCRs, clearance, or symptom resolution. CDR1 and CDR2 from the germline V gene are LGHDT and YNNKEL (reference sequence). Trimming removed 2 bases from V and 5 bases from J; junction bases left unmatched: 16. The CDR3 extends over 18 amino acids. Assay used: immunoSEQ multiplex PCR; TCRdb lists only in-frame clones, some missing. Of around 300,000 clones listed, approximately 88% are singletons. The genes are TRBV3-1 (or the pseudogene TRBV3-2) and TRBJ2-7; 9 bases are shared with TRBD1. Specimen: PBMCs or T cells enriched from blood (not recorded which). The source of this sequence is a man aged 25-45 years who had recovered from COVID-19. The CDR3, as DNA: TGTGCCAGCAGCCAACTCTCTTTCCGGGGGGACAGGGTAGACGAGCAGTACTTC. It translates to CASSQLSFRGDRVDEQYF.